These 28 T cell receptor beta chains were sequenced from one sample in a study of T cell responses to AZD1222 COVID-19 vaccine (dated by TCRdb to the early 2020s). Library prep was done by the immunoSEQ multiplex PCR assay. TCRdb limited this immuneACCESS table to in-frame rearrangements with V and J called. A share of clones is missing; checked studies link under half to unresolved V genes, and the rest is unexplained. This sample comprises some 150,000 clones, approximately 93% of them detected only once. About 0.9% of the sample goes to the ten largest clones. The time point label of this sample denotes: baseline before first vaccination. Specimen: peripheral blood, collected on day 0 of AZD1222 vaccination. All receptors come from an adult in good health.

The CDR3 DNA reads as TGCGCCAGCAGCTTGGACCGCCGGAACACTGAAGCTTTCTTT. This sequence encodes CASSLDRRNTEAFF. The chain uses TRBV5-1 and TRBJ1-1; D gene uncertain. The ends were cut back, 0 bases at V and 1 base at J, with 7 bases in the middle. The V gene's germline CDR1 is SGHRS and CDR2 YFSETQ. This CDR3 is 14 amino acids long.

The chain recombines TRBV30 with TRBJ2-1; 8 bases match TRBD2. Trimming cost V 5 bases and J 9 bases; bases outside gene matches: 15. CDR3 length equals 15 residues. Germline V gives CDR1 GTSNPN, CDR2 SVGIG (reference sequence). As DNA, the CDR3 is TGTGCCTGGGCGGTTAGCGGGGTTTTCCATGGTGAGCAGTTCTTC. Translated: CAWAVSGVFHGEQFF.

CDR3 loop: CASSPPEVPYGYTF. As DNA, the CDR3 is TGTGCCAGCTCACCACCTGAGGTTCCCTATGGCTACACCTTC. The genes are TRBV18 and TRBJ1-2; D not resolved. Trimming cost V 0 bases and J 4 bases, with 9 bases left between them. Germline V lookup: CDR1 KGHSH, CDR2 LQKENI. This CDR3 is 14 amino acids long.

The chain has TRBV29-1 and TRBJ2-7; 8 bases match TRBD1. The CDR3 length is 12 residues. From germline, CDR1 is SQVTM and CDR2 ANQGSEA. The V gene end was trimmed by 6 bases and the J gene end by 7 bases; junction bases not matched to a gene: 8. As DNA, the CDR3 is TGCAGCGTGATCTCAGGGGGCCGGGAGCAGTACTTC. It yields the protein CSVISGGREQYF.

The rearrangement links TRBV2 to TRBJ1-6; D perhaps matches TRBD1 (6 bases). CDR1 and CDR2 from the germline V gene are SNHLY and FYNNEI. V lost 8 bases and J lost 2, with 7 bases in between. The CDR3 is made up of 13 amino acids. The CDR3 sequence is CASRDTYNSPLHF. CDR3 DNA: TGTGCCAGCCGGGACACCTATAATTCACCCCTCCACTTT.

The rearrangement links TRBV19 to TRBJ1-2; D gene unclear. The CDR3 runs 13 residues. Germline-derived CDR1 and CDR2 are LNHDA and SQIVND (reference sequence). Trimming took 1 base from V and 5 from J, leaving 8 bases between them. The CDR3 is CASSIGFRYGYTF. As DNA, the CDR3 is TGTGCCAGTAGTATAGGGTTTCGGTATGGCTACACCTTC.

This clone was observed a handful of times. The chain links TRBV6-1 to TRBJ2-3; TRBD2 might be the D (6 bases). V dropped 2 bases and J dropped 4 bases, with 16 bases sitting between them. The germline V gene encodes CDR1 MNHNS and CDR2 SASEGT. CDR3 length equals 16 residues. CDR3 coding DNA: TGTGCCAGCAGTGAATATGGAGGGTCGGTTGCAGATACGCAGTATTTT. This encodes CASSEYGGSVADTQYF.

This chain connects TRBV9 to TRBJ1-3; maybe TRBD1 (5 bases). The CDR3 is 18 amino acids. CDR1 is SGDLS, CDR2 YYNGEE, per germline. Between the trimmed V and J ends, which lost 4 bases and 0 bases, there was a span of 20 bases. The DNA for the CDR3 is TGTGCCAGCAGCCGAGCTTCGGGGGACGCACTCTCTGGAAACACCATATATTTT. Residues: CASSRASGDALSGNTIYF. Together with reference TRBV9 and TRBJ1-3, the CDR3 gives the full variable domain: DSGVTQTPKHLITATGQRVTLRCSPRSGDLSVYWYQQSLDQGLQFLIQYYNGEERAKGNILERFSAQQFPDLHSELNLSSLELGDSALYFCASSRASGDALSGNTIYFGEGSWLTVV.

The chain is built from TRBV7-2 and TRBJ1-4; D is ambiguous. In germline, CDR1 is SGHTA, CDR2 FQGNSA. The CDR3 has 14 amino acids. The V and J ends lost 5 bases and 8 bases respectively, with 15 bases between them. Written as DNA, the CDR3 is TGTGCCAGCAGCCCTTCATCTGGGATCGAAAAACTGTTTTTT. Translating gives CASSPSSGIEKLFF.

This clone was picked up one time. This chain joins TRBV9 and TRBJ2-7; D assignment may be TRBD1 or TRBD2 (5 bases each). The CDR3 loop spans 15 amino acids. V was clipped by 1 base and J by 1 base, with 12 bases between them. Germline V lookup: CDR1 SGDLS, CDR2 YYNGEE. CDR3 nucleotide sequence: TGTGCCAGCAGCGTATCAGGGTCGGGGTCCTACGAGCAGTACTTC. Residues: CASSVSGSGSYEQYF.

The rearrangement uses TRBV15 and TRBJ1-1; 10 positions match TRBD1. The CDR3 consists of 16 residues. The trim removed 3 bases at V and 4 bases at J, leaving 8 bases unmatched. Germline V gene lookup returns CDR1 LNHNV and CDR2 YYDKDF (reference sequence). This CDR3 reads CATSSPGQGLGTEAFF. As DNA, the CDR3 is TGTGCCACCAGCAGCCCGGGACAGGGGCTTGGCACTGAAGCTTTCTTT. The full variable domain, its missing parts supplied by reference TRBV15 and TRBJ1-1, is DAMVIQNPRYQVTQFGKPVTLSCSQTLNHNVMYWYQQKSSQAPKLLFHYYDKDFNNEADTPDNFQSRRPNTSFCFLDIRSPGLGDTAMYLCATSSPGQGLGTEAFFGQGTRLTVV.

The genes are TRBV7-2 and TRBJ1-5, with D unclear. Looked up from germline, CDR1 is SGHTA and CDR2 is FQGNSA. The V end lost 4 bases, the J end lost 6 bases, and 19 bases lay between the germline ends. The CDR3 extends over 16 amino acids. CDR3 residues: CASSWVGSLPTQPQHF. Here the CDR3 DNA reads TGTGCCAGCAGCTGGGTGGGGTCCCTCCCCACTCAGCCCCAGCATTTT.

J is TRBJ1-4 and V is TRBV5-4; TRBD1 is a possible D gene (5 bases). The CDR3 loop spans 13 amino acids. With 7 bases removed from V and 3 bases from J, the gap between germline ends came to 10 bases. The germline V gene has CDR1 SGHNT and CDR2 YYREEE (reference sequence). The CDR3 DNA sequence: TGTGCCAGCTCAGGGAGCCCTAATGAAAAACTGTTTTTT. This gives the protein CASSGSPNEKLFF.

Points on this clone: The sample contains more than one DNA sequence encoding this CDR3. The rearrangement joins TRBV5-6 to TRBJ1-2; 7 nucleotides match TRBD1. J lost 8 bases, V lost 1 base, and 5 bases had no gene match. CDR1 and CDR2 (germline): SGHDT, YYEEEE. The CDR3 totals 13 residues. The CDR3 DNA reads TGTGCCAGCAGCTTGCGACAGGGAGACGGCTACACCTTC. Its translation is CASSLRQGDGYTF.

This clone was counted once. CDR3 nucleotide sequence: TGCAGCGTCTGGGGAGGGGGCATCTCTGGAAACACCATATATTTT. Its translation is CSVWGGGISGNTIYF. The chain uses TRBV29-1 and TRBJ1-3, with TRBD1 matching 7 bases. CDR1 is SQVTM and CDR2 is ANQGSEA in the germline V gene. Germline trimming cut 6 bases from V and 0 bases from J; bases unmatched to any gene: 8. The CDR3 consists of 15 residues.

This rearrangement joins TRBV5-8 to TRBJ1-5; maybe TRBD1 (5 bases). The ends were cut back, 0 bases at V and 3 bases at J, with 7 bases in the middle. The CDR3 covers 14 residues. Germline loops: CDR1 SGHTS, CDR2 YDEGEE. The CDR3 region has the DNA TGTGCCAGCAGCTTGGACAGGCCCAATCAGCCCCAGCATTTT. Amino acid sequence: CASSLDRPNQPQHF.

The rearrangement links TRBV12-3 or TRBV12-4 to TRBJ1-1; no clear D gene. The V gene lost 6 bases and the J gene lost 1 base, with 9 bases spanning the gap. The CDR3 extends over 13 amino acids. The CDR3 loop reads CASRSLRNTEAFF. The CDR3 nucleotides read TGTGCCAGCAGATCTTTACGGAACACTGAAGCTTTCTTT.

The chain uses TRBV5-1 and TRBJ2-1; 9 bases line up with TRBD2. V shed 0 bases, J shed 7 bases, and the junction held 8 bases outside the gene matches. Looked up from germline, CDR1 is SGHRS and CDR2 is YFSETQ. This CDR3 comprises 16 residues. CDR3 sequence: CASSLVGVAGANEQFF. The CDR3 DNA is TGCGCCAGCAGCTTGGTTGGTGTAGCGGGGGCTAATGAGCAGTTCTTC.

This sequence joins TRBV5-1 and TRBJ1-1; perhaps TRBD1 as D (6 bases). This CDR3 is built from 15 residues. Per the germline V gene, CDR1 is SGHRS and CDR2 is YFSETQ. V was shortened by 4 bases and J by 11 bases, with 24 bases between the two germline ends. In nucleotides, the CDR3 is TGCGCCAGCAGCGGGGACCGGACAGCCGCTAGAGAGGCTTTCTTT. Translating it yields CASSGDRTAAREAFF.

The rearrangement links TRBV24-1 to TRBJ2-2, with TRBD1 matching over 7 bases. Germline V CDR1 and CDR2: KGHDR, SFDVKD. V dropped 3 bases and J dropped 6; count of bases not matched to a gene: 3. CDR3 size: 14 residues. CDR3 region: CATSDDREAGELFF. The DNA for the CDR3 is TGTGCCACCAGTGATGACAGGGAAGCCGGGGAGCTGTTTTTT.

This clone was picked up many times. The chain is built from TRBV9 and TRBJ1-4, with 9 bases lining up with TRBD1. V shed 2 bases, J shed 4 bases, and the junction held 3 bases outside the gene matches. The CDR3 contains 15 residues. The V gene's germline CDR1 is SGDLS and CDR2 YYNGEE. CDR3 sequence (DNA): TGTGCCAGCAGCGTCACAGGGGGCCATAATGAAAAACTGTTTTTT. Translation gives CASSVTGGHNEKLFF. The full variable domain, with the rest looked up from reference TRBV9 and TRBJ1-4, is DSGVTQTPKHLITATGQRVTLRCSPRSGDLSVYWYQQSLDQGLQFLIQYYNGEERAKGNILERFSAQQFPDLHSELNLSSLELGDSALYFCASSVTGGHNEKLFFGSGTQLSVL.

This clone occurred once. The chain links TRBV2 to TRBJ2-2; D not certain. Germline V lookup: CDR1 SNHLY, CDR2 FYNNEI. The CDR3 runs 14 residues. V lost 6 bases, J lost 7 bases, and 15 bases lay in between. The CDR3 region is CASRAFGEGGELFF. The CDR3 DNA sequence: TGTGCCAGCAGGGCCTTTGGGGAAGGCGGGGAGCTGTTTTTT.

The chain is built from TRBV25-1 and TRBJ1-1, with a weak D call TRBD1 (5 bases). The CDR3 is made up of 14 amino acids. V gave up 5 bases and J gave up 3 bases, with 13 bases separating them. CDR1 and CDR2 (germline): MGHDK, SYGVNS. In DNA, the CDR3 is TGTGCCAGCAGTACGGGGGGTAGGCACACTGAAGCTTTCTTT. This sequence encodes CASSTGGRHTEAFF.

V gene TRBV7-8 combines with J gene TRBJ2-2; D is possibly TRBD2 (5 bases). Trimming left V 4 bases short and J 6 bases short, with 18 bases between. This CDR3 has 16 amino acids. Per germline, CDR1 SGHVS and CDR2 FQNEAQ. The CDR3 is CASSSRNPREPGELFF. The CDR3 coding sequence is TGTGCCAGCAGCTCGAGGAATCCACGGGAACCCGGGGAGCTGTTTTTT.

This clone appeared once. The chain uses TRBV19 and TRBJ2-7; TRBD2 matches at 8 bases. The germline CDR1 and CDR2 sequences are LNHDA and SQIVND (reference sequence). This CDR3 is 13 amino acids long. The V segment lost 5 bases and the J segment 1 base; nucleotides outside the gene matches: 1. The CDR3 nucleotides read TGTGCCAGTAGTGCGGGAGGATCCTACGAGCAGTACTTC. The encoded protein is CASSAGGSYEQYF. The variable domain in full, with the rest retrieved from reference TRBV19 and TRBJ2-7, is DGGITQSPKYLFRKEGQNVTLSCEQNLNHDAMYWYRQDPGQGLRLIYYSQIVNDFQKGDIAEGYSVSREKKESFPLTVTSAQKNPTAFYLCASSAGGSYEQYFGPGTRLTVT.

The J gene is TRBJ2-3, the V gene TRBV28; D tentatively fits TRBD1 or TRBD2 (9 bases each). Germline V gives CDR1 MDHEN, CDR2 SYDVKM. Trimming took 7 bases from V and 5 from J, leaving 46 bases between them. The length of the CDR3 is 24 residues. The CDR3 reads CASTLNPGTGLARSGGPRQDTQYF. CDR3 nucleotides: TGTGCCAGCACTTTGAACCCCGGGACAGGGTTGGCACGAAGCGGGGGGCCCCGCCAAGATACGCAGTATTTT.

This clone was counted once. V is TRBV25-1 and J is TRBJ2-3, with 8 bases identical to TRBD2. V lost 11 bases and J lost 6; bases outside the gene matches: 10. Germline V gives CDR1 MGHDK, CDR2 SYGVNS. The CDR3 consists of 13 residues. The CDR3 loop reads CAGSRGAGDTQYF. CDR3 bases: TGTGCCGGTTCGCGGGGGGCCGGGGATACGCAGTATTTT.

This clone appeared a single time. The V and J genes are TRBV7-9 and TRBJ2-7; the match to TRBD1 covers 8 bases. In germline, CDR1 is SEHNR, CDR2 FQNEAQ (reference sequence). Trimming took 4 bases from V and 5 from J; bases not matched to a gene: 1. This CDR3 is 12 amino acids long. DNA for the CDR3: TGTGCCAGCAGCTGGGGACAGGACGAGCAGTACTTC. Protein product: CASSWGQDEQYF.